This TCR beta chain appears in the sequencing data of a study of T cell repertoires in cytomegalovirus infection. From the reads, TCRdb called clonotypes with MiXCR, one entry per CDR3 protein. The profile covers roughly 230,000 distinct CDR3 sequences, with about 7% appearing a single time and 5.5% to 6.5% taken by the ten largest. CDR1 is SGHTA, CDR2 FQGNSA, per germline. The V and J ends lost 5 bases and 4 bases, in that order; junction bases with no gene match: 6. The CDR3 is 15 residues long. In this sample, this clonotype turned up many times. Sequencing was performed on PBMCs. The rearrangement joins TRBV7-2 to TRBJ2-2; the match to TRBD1 covers 8 bases. This clonotype was sampled from a human donor in good health (CMV status not recorded). Some clones in this sample may be carry-over from other donors' samples. The CDR3 protein is CASSLDRVGTGELFF. The CDR3, as DNA: TGTGCCAGCAGCCTGGACAGGGTCGGCACCGGGGAGCTGTTTTTT.